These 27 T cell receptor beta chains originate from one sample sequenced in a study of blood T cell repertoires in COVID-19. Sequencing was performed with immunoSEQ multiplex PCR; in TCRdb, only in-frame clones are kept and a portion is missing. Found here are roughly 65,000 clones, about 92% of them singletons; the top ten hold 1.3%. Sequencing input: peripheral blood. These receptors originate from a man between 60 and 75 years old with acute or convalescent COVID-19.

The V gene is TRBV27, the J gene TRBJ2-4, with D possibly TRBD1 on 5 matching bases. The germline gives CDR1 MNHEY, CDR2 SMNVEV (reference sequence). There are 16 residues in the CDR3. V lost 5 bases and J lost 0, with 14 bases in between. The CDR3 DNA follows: TGTGCCAGCAGTGGAGCTTACAGGCTAGCCAAAAACATTCAGTACTTC. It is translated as CASSGAYRLAKNIQYF.

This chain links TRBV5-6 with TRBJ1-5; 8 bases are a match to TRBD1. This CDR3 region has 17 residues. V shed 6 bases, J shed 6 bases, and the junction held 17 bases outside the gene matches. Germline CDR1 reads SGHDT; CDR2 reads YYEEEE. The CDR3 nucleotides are TGTGCCAGCAACATGTGGGGGCCGGGACAGGATAGTCAGCCCCAGCATTTT. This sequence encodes CASNMWGPGQDSQPQHF.

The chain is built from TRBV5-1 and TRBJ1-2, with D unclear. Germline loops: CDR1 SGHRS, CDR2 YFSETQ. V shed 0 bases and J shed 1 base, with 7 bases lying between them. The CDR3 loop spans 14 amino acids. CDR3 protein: CASSLEFSNYGYTF. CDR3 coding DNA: TGCGCCAGCAGCTTGGAGTTCAGTAACTATGGCTACACCTTC. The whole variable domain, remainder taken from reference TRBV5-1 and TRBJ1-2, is KAGVTQTPRYLIKTRGQQVTLSCSPISGHRSVSWYQQTPGQGLQFLFEYFSETQRNKGNFPGRFSGRQFSNSRSEMNVSTLELGDSALYLCASSLEFSNYGYTFGSGTRLTVV.

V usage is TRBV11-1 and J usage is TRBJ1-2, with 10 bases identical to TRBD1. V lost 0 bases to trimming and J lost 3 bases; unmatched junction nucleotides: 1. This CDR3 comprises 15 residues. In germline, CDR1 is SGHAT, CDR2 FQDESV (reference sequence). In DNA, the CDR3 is TGTGCCAGCAGCTTAGCTGGGACAGGGGACTATGGCTACACCTTC. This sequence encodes CASSLAGTGDYGYTF.

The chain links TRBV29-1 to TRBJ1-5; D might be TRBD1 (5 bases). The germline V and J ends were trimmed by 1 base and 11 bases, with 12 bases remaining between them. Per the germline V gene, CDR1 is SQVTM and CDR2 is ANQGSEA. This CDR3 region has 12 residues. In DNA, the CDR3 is TGCAGCGTTGAAGTTGACGGGGGGGCCCAGCATTTT. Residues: CSVEVDGGAQHF.

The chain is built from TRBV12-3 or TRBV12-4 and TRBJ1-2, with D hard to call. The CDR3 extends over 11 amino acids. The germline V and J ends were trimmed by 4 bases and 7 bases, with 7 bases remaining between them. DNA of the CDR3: TGTGCCAGCAGTTCCTTTGTTGGCTACACCTTC. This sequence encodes CASSSFVGYTF.

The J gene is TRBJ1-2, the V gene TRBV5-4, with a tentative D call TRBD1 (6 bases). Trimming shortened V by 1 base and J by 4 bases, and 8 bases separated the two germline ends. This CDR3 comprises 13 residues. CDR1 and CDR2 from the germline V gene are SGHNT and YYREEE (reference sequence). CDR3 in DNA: TGTGCCAGCAGCTTGCAGGGGCCCTATGGCTACACCTTC. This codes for CASSLQGPYGYTF. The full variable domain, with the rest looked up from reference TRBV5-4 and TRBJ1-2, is ETGVTQSPTHLIKTRGQQVTLRCSSQSGHNTVSWYQQALGQGPQFIFQYYREEENGRGNFPPRFSGLQFPNYSSELNVNALELDDSALYLCASSLQGPYGYTFGSGTRLTVV.

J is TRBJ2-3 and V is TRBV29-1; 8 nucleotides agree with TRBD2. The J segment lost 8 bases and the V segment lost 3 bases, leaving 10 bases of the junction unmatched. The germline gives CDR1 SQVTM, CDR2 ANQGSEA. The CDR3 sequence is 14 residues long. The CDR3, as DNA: TGCAGCGTTGAGGCGGGGGGTTTGGAAGGTACGCAGTATTTT. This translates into CSVEAGGLEGTQYF.

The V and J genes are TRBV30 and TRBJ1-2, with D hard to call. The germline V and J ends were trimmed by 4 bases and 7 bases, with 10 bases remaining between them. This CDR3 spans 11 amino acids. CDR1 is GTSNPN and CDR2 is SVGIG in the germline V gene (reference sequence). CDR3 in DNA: TGTGCCTGGACGGGATCCGGTGGCTACACCTTC. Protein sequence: CAWTGSGGYTF.

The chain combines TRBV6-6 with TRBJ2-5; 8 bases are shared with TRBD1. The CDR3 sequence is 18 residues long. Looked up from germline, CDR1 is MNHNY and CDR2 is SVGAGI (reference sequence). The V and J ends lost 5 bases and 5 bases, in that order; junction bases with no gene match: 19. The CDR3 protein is CASSRQGAIVGGLETQYF. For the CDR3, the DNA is TGTGCCAGCAGTCGGCAGGGGGCGATCGTCGGCGGTCTTGAGACCCAGTACTTC.

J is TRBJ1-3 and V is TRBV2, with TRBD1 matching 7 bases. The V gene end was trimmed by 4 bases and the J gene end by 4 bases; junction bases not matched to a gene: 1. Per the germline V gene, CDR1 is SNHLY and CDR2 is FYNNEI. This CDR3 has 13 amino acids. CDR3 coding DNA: TGTGCCAGCAGTGTGGACAGGGGAAACACCATATATTTT. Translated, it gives CASSVDRGNTIYF.

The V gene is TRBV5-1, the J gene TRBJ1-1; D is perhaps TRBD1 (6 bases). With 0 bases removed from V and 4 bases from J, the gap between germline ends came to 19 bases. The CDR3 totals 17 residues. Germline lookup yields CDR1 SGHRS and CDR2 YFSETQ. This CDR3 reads CASSLVVRGVYGTEAFF. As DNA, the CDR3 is TGCGCCAGCAGCTTGGTGGTCAGGGGCGTATATGGCACTGAAGCTTTCTTT.

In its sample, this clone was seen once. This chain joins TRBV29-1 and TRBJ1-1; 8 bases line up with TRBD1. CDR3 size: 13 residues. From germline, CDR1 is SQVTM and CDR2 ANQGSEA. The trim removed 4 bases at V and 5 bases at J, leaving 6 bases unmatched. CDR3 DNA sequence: TGCAGCGTTGGGCAGGGGGCGGGAACTGAAGCTTTCTTT. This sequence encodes CSVGQGAGTEAFF.

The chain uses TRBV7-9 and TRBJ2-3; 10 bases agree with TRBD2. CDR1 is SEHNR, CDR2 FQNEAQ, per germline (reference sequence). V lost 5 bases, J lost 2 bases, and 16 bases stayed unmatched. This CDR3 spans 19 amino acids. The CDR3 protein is CASSPPAGVAGGYTDTQYF. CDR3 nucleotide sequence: TGTGCCAGCAGCCCTCCAGCGGGGGTAGCGGGGGGATACACAGATACGCAGTATTTT.

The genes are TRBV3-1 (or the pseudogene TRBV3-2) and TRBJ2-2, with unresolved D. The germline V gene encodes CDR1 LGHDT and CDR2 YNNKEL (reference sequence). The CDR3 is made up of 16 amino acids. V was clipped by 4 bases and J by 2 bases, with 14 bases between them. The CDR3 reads CASSPQTPRNTGELFF. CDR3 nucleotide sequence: TGTGCCAGCAGCCCCCAAACTCCTCGTAACACCGGGGAGCTGTTTTTT.

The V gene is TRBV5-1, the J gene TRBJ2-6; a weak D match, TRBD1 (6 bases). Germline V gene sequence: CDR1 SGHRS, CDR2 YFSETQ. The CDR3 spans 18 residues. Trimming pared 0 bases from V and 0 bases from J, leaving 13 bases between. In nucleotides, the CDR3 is TGCGCCAGCAGCTTGGGGGGGACATCCTTCTCTGGGGCCAACGTCCTGACTTTC. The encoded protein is CASSLGGTSFSGANVLTF.

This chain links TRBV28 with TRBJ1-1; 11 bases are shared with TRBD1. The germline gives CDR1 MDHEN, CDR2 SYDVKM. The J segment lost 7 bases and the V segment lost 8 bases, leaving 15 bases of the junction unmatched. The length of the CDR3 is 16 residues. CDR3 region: CASVSGTGGFIGEAFF. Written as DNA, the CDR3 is TGTGCCAGCGTATCAGGGACAGGGGGTTTTATTGGTGAAGCTTTCTTT.

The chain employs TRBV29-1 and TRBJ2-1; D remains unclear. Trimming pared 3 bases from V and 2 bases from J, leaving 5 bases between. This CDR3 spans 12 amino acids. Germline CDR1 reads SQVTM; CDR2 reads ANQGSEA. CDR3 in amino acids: CSVDQTYNEQFF. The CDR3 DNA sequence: TGCAGCGTTGACCAGACCTACAATGAGCAGTTCTTC.

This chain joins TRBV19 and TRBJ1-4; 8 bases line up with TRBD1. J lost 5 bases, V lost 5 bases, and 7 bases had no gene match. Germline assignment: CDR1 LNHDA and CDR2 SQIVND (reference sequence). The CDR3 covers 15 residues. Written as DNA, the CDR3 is TGTGCCAGTAGTTCTCCGGGACAGGCGAATGAAAAACTGTTTTTT. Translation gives CASSSPGQANEKLFF.

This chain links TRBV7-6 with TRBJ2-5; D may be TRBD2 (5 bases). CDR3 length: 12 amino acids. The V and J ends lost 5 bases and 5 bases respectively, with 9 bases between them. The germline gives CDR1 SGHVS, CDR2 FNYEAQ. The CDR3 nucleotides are TGTGCCAGCAGCCGTGGGGAGGAGACCCAGTACTTC. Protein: CASSRGEETQYF. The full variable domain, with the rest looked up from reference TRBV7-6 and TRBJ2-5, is GAGVSQSPRYKVTKRGQDVALRCDPISGHVSLYWYRQALGQGPEFLTYFNYEAQQDKSGLPNDRFSAERPEGSISTLTIQRTEQRDSAMYRCASSRGEETQYFGPGTRLLVL.

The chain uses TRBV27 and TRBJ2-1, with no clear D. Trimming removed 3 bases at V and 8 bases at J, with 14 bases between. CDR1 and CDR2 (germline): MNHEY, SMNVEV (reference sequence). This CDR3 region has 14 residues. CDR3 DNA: TGTGCCAGCAGTTTTGGCAGTACAGCAGATGAGCAGTTCTTC. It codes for CASSFGSTADEQFF.

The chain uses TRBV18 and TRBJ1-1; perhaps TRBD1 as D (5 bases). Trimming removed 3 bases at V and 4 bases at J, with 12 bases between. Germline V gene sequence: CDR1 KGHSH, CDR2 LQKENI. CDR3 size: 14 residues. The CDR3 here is CASSPGLQGTEAFF. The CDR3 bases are TGTGCCAGCTCACCGGGGCTGCAGGGCACTGAAGCTTTCTTT.

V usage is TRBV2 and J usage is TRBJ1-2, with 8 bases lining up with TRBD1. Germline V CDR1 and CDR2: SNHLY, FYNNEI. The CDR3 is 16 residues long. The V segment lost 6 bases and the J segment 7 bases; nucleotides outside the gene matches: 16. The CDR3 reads CASSGARGRIGFGYTF. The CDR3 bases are TGTGCCAGCAGCGGAGCCAGGGGGCGCATCGGGTTTGGCTACACCTTC.

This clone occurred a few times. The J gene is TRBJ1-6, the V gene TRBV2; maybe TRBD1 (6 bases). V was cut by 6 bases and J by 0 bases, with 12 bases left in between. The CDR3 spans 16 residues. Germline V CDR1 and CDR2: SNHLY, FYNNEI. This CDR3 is CASRKDSSSYNSPLHF. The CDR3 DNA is TGTGCCAGCAGGAAGGACAGCAGCTCCTATAATTCACCCCTCCACTTT.

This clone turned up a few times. Written as DNA, the CDR3 is TGCAGTGCTAGAGTACTCGGTGAGCAGTTCTTC. Protein product: CSARVLGEQFF. The chain has TRBV20-1 and TRBJ2-1; D is unresolved. The germline V gene has CDR1 DFQATT and CDR2 SNEGSKA (reference sequence). V lost 1 base and J lost 9, with 7 bases in between. The CDR3 runs to 11 residues.

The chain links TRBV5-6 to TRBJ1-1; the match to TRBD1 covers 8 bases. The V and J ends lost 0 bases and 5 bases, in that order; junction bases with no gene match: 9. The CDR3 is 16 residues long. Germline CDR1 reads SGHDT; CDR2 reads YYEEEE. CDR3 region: CASSLALGQGKTEAFF. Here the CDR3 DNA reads TGTGCCAGCAGCTTGGCCCTTGGACAGGGTAAAACTGAAGCTTTCTTT.

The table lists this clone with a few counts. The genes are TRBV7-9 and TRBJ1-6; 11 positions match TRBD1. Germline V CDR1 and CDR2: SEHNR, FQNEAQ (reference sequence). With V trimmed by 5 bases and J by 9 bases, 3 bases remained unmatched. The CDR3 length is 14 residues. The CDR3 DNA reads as TGTGCCAGCAGCCGGGGACAGGGGGGTTCACCCCTCCACTTT. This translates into CASSRGQGGSPLHF.